One sample yielded the 13 T cell receptor beta chains listed below, sequenced in a study of blood T cell repertoires in COVID-19. Profiling relied on immunoSEQ multiplex PCR, and the TCRdb table lists in-frame clones only, not all of them. Here the sample spans about 130,000 clones, around 89% being singletons. Sequenced sample: peripheral blood. These receptors were obtained from a man between 60 and 75 years old with COVID-19, enrolled during active disease.

This clone came up once. CDR3 amino acids: CASSSPATTYSYNEQFF. The CDR3 nucleotides read TGTGCCAGCAGCTCCCCAGCGACTACCTATTCCTACAATGAGCAGTTCTTC. This chain connects TRBV7-2 to TRBJ2-1, with D possibly TRBD2 on 5 matching bases. Trimming shortened V by 4 bases and J by 1 base, and 17 bases separated the two germline ends. Germline V gene sequence: CDR1 SGHTA, CDR2 FQGNSA. CDR3 length equals 17 residues.

The genes are TRBV4-1 and TRBJ1-1, with 7 bases matching TRBD1. The CDR3 loop spans 15 amino acids. V gave up 3 bases and J gave up 0 bases; unmatched junction bases: 4. The germline V gene has CDR1 MGHRA and CDR2 YSYEKL. For the CDR3, the DNA is TGCGCCAGCAGCCACACGGGACAGATGAACACTGAAGCTTTCTTT. Translated: CASSHTGQMNTEAFF.

This sequence joins TRBV28 and TRBJ1-2, with 11 nucleotides matching TRBD1. Germline loops: CDR1 MDHEN, CDR2 SYDVKM. The CDR3 contains 15 residues. With 7 bases clipped from V and 7 bases from J, the junction kept 11 bases outside the gene matches. The CDR3 DNA is TGTGCCAGCACCTTTCCCGGACAGGGGGCGGGTGGCTACACCTTC. It yields the protein CASTFPGQGAGGYTF.

This sequence joins TRBV6-2 or TRBV6-3 and TRBJ1-5; the D is unclear. Trimming took off 0 bases at V and 4 bases at J, with 13 bases between the two ends. The CDR3 is 16 amino acids. Germline loops: CDR1 MNHEY, CDR2 SVGEGT. The CDR3 region has the DNA TGTGCCAGCAGTTACTCGAGTCCCGTTTGGAATCAGCCCCAGCATTTT. It is translated as CASSYSSPVWNQPQHF.

The chain uses TRBV5-4 and TRBJ2-3; D ambiguous. There are 14 residues in the CDR3. Germline V gives CDR1 SGHNT, CDR2 YYREEE (reference sequence). V was shortened by 7 bases and J by 0 bases, with 12 bases between the two germline ends. The CDR3 here is CASGRDWSTDTQYF. The CDR3 nucleotides are TGTGCCAGCGGGCGAGATTGGAGCACAGATACGCAGTATTTT. The full variable domain, in which reference TRBV5-4 and TRBJ2-3 provide the parts outside the CDR3, is ETGVTQSPTHLIKTRGQQVTLRCSSQSGHNTVSWYQQALGQGPQFIFQYYREEENGRGNFPPRFSGLQFPNYSSELNVNALELDDSALYLCASGRDWSTDTQYFGPGTRLTVL.

This chain uses TRBV21-1 with TRBJ1-3. TRBV21-1 is noted as a pseudogene. The CDR3 length is 15 residues. The chain's CDR3 is CASPRDLLSGNTIYF. Written as DNA, the CDR3 is TGTGCCAGCCCTAGAGACCTTCTCTCTGGAAACACCATATATTTT.

This clone was observed once. The V call is TRBV12-3 or TRBV12-4, the J call TRBJ2-3, with D tentatively TRBD2 (5 bases). This CDR3 is 13 amino acids long. Trimming removed 8 bases from V and 2 bases from J, with 11 bases in between. The CDR3 DNA reads TGTGCCAGCCAATCGGGGTACACAGATACGCAGTATTTT. It codes for CASQSGYTDTQYF.

On this clone: One junction end disagrees with the germline gene, perhaps due to a read error. This chain uses TRBV23-1 with TRBJ2-2; 7 bases align to TRBD2. TRBV23-1 carries the ORF label, with uncertain function. There are 16 residues in the CDR3. CDR3 bases: TGCGCCAGCAGTGGGGGGAGGGTCCGGAACCCCGGGGAGCTGTTTTTT. Translated: CASSGGRVRNPGELFF.

The J gene is TRBJ1-1, the V gene TRBV5-1, with 8 bases that match TRBD1. The CDR3 spans 14 residues. Germline values: CDR1 SGHRS, CDR2 YFSETQ. V shed 4 bases, J shed 1 base, and the junction held 3 bases outside the gene matches. CDR3 sequence (DNA): TGCGCCAGCAGCCTTGGGACAGGGAACACTGAAGCTTTCTTT. This gives the protein CASSLGTGNTEAFF.

About this clone: Other DNA sequences in the sample encode the same CDR3. The rearrangement links TRBV10-1 to TRBJ1-3, with D uncertain. The CDR3 totals 13 residues. From germline, CDR1 is WNHNN and CDR2 SYGVQD (reference sequence). V was shortened by 7 bases and J by 0 bases, with 7 bases between the two germline ends. In DNA form, the CDR3 reads TGCGCCAGCACCCCCGGCTCTGGAAACACCATATATTTT. It yields the protein CASTPGSGNTIYF.

This clone was detected a few times. The rearrangement joins TRBV30 to TRBJ1-1, with a possible D match to TRBD1 (6 bases). Looked up from germline, CDR1 is GTSNPN and CDR2 is SVGIG (reference sequence). V dropped 3 bases and J dropped 1 base, with 15 bases sitting between them. The CDR3 loop spans 15 amino acids. CDR3 bases: TGTGCCTGGAGCCCACTTGGGGGCGCGAACACTGAAGCTTTCTTT. Amino acids: CAWSPLGGANTEAFF.

This sequence joins TRBV25-1 and TRBJ1-2, with 8 nucleotides matching TRBD1. With 8 bases clipped from V and 4 bases from J, the junction kept 15 bases outside the gene matches. CDR1 and CDR2 (germline): MGHDK, SYGVNS. The CDR3 covers 16 residues. The CDR3 loop reads CASLGQGAQNFYGYTF. Written as DNA, the CDR3 is TGTGCCAGCCTCGGGCAGGGGGCCCAAAACTTCTATGGCTACACCTTC.

This chain joins TRBV19 and TRBJ2-4, with 15 bases lining up with TRBD2. The CDR3 is 18 residues long. The V and J ends lost 5 bases and 2 bases, in that order; junction bases with no gene match: 7. Germline values: CDR1 LNHDA, CDR2 SQIVND (reference sequence). The CDR3 sequence: CASSPGLAGGTSKNIQYF. The CDR3 region has the DNA TGTGCCAGTAGTCCTGGACTAGCGGGGGGGACTTCCAAAAACATTCAGTACTTC.